A selection of T cell receptor beta chains follows, all from one sample in a study of cytomegalovirus exposure and HLA in healthy donors. Repertoires were generated with immunoSEQ multiplex PCR, while TCRdb's copy carries only in-frame clones and drops some. There are around 100,000 clones in the sample; around 77% occur only once, and approximately 3.7% lies in the top ten. Input material: PBMCs. The receptors stem from a man aged 50 to 59 in good health and CMV-seropositive. Both conserved end residues are part of each CDR3. A D gene is named only where the DNA matches it firmly. Size is omitted from some rows. Given values are once, few, many or a class for expanded clones.

abundance: NA; d_gene: NA; j_gene: TRBJ2-7; v_gene: TRBV10-1; CDR3nt: TGCGCCAGCAGTAAGGACAGCAGCTCCTACGAGCAGTACTTC; CDR3aa: CASSKDSSSYEQYF
abundance: NA; d_gene: NA; j_gene: TRBJ2-2; v_gene: TRBV7-6; CDR3nt: TGTGCCAGCAGCCCACTAGCGAACACCGGGGAGCTGTTTTTT; CDR3aa: CASSPLANTGELFF
abundance: once; d_gene: TRBD2; j_gene: TRBJ2-1; v_gene: TRBV18; CDR3nt: TGTGCCAGCTCACCAAGGACTAGCGGGAGTTACAATGAGCAGTTCTTC; CDR3aa: CASSPRTSGSYNEQFF
abundance: NA; d_gene: TRBD1; j_gene: TRBJ1-1; v_gene: TRBV5-6; CDR3nt: TGTGCCAGCAACCCAGATACAGGGGGTAACACTGAAGCTTTCTTT; CDR3aa: CASNPDTGGNTEAFF
abundance: NA; d_gene: NA; j_gene: TRBJ2-7; v_gene: TRBV6-5; CDR3nt: TGTGCCAGCAGTGCAGGTAAAGGCACCTACGAGCAGTACTTC; CDR3aa: CASSAGKGTYEQYF
abundance: NA; d_gene: TRBD2; j_gene: TRBJ2-7; v_gene: TRBV4-2; CDR3nt: TGTGCCAGCAGCCAAGAGAGGCGGGAGGACAACGAGCAGTACTTC; CDR3aa: CASSQERREDNEQYF
abundance: once; d_gene: TRBD1; j_gene: TRBJ1-3; v_gene: TRBV5-1; CDR3nt: TGCGCCAGCAGCTTGGACAGGGGAGCTGGAAACACCATATATTTT; CDR3aa: CASSLDRGAGNTIYF
abundance: once; d_gene: NA; j_gene: TRBJ1-6; v_gene: TRBV4-1; CDR3nt: TGCGCCAGCAGCCCCGCAGGGACACAGAAAAGGTCCTATAATTCACCCCTCCACTTT; CDR3aa: CASSPAGTQKRSYNSPLHF
abundance: NA; d_gene: TRBD2; j_gene: TRBJ2-7; v_gene: TRBV7-9; CDR3nt: TGTGCCAGCAGCGCGGTGGGGCGGGGGAGCTCCTACGAGCAGTACTTC; CDR3aa: CASSAVGRGSSYEQYF
abundance: NA; d_gene: NA; j_gene: TRBJ2-7; v_gene: TRBV11-3; CDR3nt: TGTGCCAGCAGCGGTTATGCGGGTGGCGAGCAGTACTTC; CDR3aa: CASSGYAGGEQYF
abundance: NA; d_gene: TRBD2; j_gene: TRBJ2-2; v_gene: TRBV10-3; CDR3nt: TGTGCCATCAGTGATCTGGGGCGGGAGGCCGTCCGGGGTACCGGGGAGCTGTTTTTT; CDR3aa: CAISDLGREAVRGTGELFF
abundance: NA; d_gene: NA; j_gene: TRBJ1-4; v_gene: TRBV7-8; CDR3nt: TGTGCCAGCAGCTTAGAGGACACGCGGGGTGAAAAACTGTTTTTT; CDR3aa: CASSLEDTRGEKLFF
abundance: NA; d_gene: NA; j_gene: TRBJ2-1; v_gene: TRBV6-1; CDR3nt: TGTGCCAGCAGTGATAGGACTCTTAATGAGCAGTTCTTC; CDR3aa: CASSDRTLNEQFF
abundance: NA; d_gene: NA; j_gene: TRBJ2-7; v_gene: TRBV6-1; CDR3nt: TGTGCCAGCAGTGAAGCTCCCTGGGGGGTGGACTCCTACGAGCAGTACTTC; CDR3aa: CASSEAPWGVDSYEQYF
abundance: NA; d_gene: NA; j_gene: TRBJ2-3; v_gene: TRBV28; CDR3nt: TGTGCCAGCAGTTCCCCGGGAGCCGGCACAGATACGCAGTATTTT; CDR3aa: CASSSPGAGTDTQYF
abundance: few; d_gene: TRBD2; j_gene: TRBJ2-7; v_gene: TRBV19; CDR3nt: TGTGCCAGTGGGAGGGGCAACTACGAGCAGTACTTC; CDR3aa: CASGRGNYEQYF
abundance: NA; d_gene: NA; j_gene: TRBJ1-2; v_gene: TRBV27; CDR3nt: TGTGCCAGCAGTTTATACAGTTCCCAGGGGAACTATGGCTACACCTTC; CDR3aa: CASSLYSSQGNYGYTF
abundance: NA; d_gene: TRBD2; j_gene: TRBJ2-1; v_gene: TRBV28; CDR3nt: TGTGCCAGCAGCAAATCCGGGACTATCAATGAGCAGTTCTTC; CDR3aa: CASSKSGTINEQFF
abundance: NA; d_gene: TRBD1; j_gene: TRBJ1-4; v_gene: TRBV29-1; CDR3nt: TGCAGCGTTGGGAACAGGGGACGGGAAAAACTGTTTTTT; CDR3aa: CSVGNRGREKLFF
abundance: once; d_gene: TRBD1; j_gene: TRBJ2-7; v_gene: TRBV10-3; CDR3nt: TGTGCCATCAGTTGGGGACAGGGGACCTACGAGCAGTACTTC; CDR3aa: CAISWGQGTYEQYF
abundance: NA; d_gene: TRBD2; j_gene: TRBJ2-7; v_gene: TRBV7-2; CDR3nt: TGTGCCAGCAGCCACCTAAGGCTAGCGGGAGTTTGGACCCACGAGCAGTACTTC; CDR3aa: CASSHLRLAGVWTHEQYF
abundance: NA; d_gene: NA; j_gene: TRBJ1-5; v_gene: TRBV19; CDR3nt: TGTGCCAGCAGCGTAGGGGGCAATCAGCCCCAGCATTTT; CDR3aa: CASSVGGNQPQHF
abundance: NA; d_gene: NA; j_gene: TRBJ1-2; v_gene: TRBV6-1; CDR3nt: TGTGCCAGCATGAGAGGGATTGGCTACACCTTC; CDR3aa: CASMRGIGYTF
abundance: NA; d_gene: TRBD1; j_gene: TRBJ2-7; v_gene: TRBV11-3; CDR3nt: TGTGCCAGCAGCTTGGGCGGACAGGGGGCGCAGGAGCAGTACTTC; CDR3aa: CASSLGGQGAQEQYF
abundance: NA; d_gene: TRBD2; j_gene: TRBJ2-1; v_gene: TRBV27; CDR3nt: TGTGCCAGCAGTTTGGGGACTAGCGATCCCAATGAGCAGTTCTTC; CDR3aa: CASSLGTSDPNEQFF
abundance: few; d_gene: NA; j_gene: TRBJ2-7; v_gene: TRBV6-5; CDR3nt: TGTGCCAGCAGCCCCGCCGCAGCGACCCCCTACGAGCAGTACTTC; CDR3aa: CASSPAAATPYEQYF
abundance: NA; d_gene: NA; j_gene: TRBJ1-5; v_gene: TRBV9; CDR3nt: TGTGCCAGCAGCGTAGATGCTTGGAGGGGTAACAGTCAGCCCCAGCATTTT; CDR3aa: CASSVDAWRGNSQPQHF
abundance: NA; d_gene: TRBD2; j_gene: TRBJ2-3; v_gene: TRBV2; CDR3nt: TGTGCCAGCAAAGCGGGAGGACGCACAGATACGCAGTATTTT; CDR3aa: CASKAGGRTDTQYF
abundance: NA; d_gene: TRBD2; j_gene: TRBJ2-1; v_gene: TRBV19; CDR3nt: TGTGCCAGTAGTGTCCCGGGACTAGCGGATCCCTACAATGAGCAGTTCTTC; CDR3aa: CASSVPGLADPYNEQFF
abundance: NA; d_gene: TRBD2; j_gene: TRBJ2-3; v_gene: TRBV27; CDR3nt: TGTGCCAGCAGAGCGGGGGGCGGGAGACCTAGCACAGATACGCAGTATTTT; CDR3aa: CASRAGGGRPSTDTQYF
abundance: NA; d_gene: TRBD2; j_gene: TRBJ2-7; v_gene: TRBV7-2; CDR3nt: TGTGCCAGCAGCTTAGAGGGACTAGCCTCCTACGAGCAGTACTTC; CDR3aa: CASSLEGLASYEQYF
abundance: NA; d_gene: NA; j_gene: TRBJ1-1; v_gene: TRBV10-2; CDR3nt: TGCGCCAGCAGGGGTCCTTTTAGGGGCACGAACACTGAAGCTTTCTTT; CDR3aa: CASRGPFRGTNTEAFF